What follows are 14 T cell receptor beta chains derived from one specimen sequenced in a study of shared clonotypes between healthy human individuals. CD8 cells regarded as naive lacked CD45RO, were positively chosen for CCR7, and omitted terminally differentiated effector memory CD45RA+ cells. Sequencing used immunoSEQ multiplex PCR; TCRdb keeps in-frame clones, though not all of them. This sample has about 580,000 clones; roughly 98% occur once, and the top ten carry 0.3%. The sequencing sample was made of naive CD8+ T cells sorted from blood. These receptors all stem from a man aged 30-40 years in good health.

The chain couples TRBV7-8 to TRBJ1-4; 8 bases line up with TRBD1. The germline CDR1 and CDR2 sequences are SGHVS and FQNEAQ. There are 17 residues in the CDR3. Losses at the gene ends were 5 bases for V and 7 bases for J; bases not matched to a gene: 15. DNA for the CDR3: TGTGCCAGCAGCCCTGGACAGGGTTTCTTGTTGGGTGAAAAACTGTTTTTT. Its translation is CASSPGQGFLLGEKLFF.

The chain is built from TRBV19 and TRBJ1-5; D unclear. Germline-derived CDR1 and CDR2 are LNHDA and SQIVND (reference sequence). The CDR3 totals 15 residues. V lost 5 bases to trimming and J lost 4 bases, with 15 bases between them. The CDR3 sequence: CASSSHHLGNQPQHF. The DNA of the CDR3 is TGTGCCAGTAGTTCTCACCACCTAGGGAATCAGCCCCAGCATTTT. Full variable domain (remainder filled in from reference TRBV19 and TRBJ1-5): DGGITQSPKYLFRKEGQNVTLSCEQNLNHDAMYWYRQDPGQGLRLIYYSQIVNDFQKGDIAEGYSVSREKKESFPLTVTSAQKNPTAFYLCASSSHHLGNQPQHFGDGTRLSIL.

The chain uses TRBV7-9 and TRBJ2-7; weak D call: TRBD2 (5 bases). Germline CDR1 reads SEHNR; CDR2 reads FQNEAQ (reference sequence). V lost 7 bases and J 2 bases, leaving 21 bases between the germline ends. The CDR3 sequence is 16 residues long. DNA of the CDR3: TGTGCCAGCACCCAAAAGGTTTCCGGGGAGACCTACGAGCAGTACTTC. Translating gives CASTQKVSGETYEQYF.

The rearrangement joins TRBV5-5 to TRBJ2-7; D gene unclear. The length of the CDR3 is 14 residues. Germline loops: CDR1 SGHKS, CDR2 YYEKEE (reference sequence). V was pared by 1 base and J by 4 bases, with 12 bases between. The CDR3 DNA is TGTGCCAGCAGCTTGTCGTTCTCTGATTACGAGCAGTACTTC. The encoded protein is CASSLSFSDYEQYF.

The chain recombines TRBV9 with TRBJ2-5, with 7 bases that match TRBD2. The CDR3 spans 13 residues. Germline V gene sequence: CDR1 SGDLS, CDR2 YYNGEE. The trim removed 7 bases at V and 5 bases at J, leaving 8 bases unmatched. The CDR3 region is CASAAGEVETQYF. CDR3 DNA: TGTGCCAGCGCTGCGGGAGAGGTTGAGACCCAGTACTTC.

The rearrangement uses TRBV21-1 and TRBJ1-5. TRBV21-1 is labeled a pseudogene. The CDR3 covers 17 residues. DNA of the CDR3: TGTGCCAGCAGCAAGGACAGCGGGTCCTGGGACAATCAGCCCCAGCATTTT. Translated, it gives CASSKDSGSWDNQPQHF.

The chain joins TRBV29-1 to TRBJ2-1; the D gene is possibly TRBD1 (6 bases). The CDR3 loop spans 12 amino acids. Germline V gives CDR1 SQVTM, CDR2 ANQGSEA. V lost 2 bases to trimming and J lost 8 bases, with 10 bases between them. The CDR3 sequence: CSVELQGDEQFF. The CDR3 DNA reads as TGCAGCGTTGAATTACAGGGCGATGAGCAGTTCTTC.

The chain recombines TRBV5-4 with TRBJ2-2; no reliable D call. This CDR3 region has 15 residues. Germline loops: CDR1 SGHNT, CDR2 YYREEE (reference sequence). V lost 2 bases and J 1 base, leaving 9 bases between the germline ends. The CDR3, as DNA: TGTGCCAGCAGCTTCTTACCAGGGAACACCGGGGAGCTGTTTTTT. This translates into CASSFLPGNTGELFF.

This chain joins TRBV7-8 and TRBJ2-5; D possibly uses TRBD1 or TRBD2 (5 bases each). Trimming removed 8 bases at V and 1 base at J, with 14 bases between. There are 14 residues in the CDR3. The germline V gene encodes CDR1 SGHVS and CDR2 FQNEAQ. CDR3 amino acids: CASRQRGVQETQYF. The DNA of the CDR3 is TGTGCCAGCCGACAAAGAGGGGTCCAAGAGACCCAGTACTTC.

The V and J genes are TRBV7-9 and TRBJ2-1; the D is unclear. V lost 2 bases to trimming and J lost 10 bases, with 12 bases between them. This CDR3 has 13 amino acids. The germline CDR1 and CDR2 sequences are SEHNR and FQNEAQ (reference sequence). The CDR3, as DNA: TGTGCCAGCAGCTTACAAATAGAGAGGGAGCAGTTCTTC. It encodes CASSLQIEREQFF.

Here the CDR3 reads CASLQSGVWTEAFF. CDR3 bases: TGTGCCAGCCTTCAATCCGGCGTGTGGACTGAAGCTTTCTTT. The chain recombines TRBV7-9 with TRBJ1-1, with no clear D. Trimming removed 8 bases from V and 5 bases from J, with 18 bases in between. Germline CDR1 and CDR2: SEHNR and FQNEAQ (reference sequence). There are 14 residues in the CDR3.

The CDR3 nucleotides read TGCAGTGCTAGAGTCGGGGGGGAGCTGTTTTTT. As protein: CSARVGGELFF. The V call is TRBV20-1, the J call TRBJ2-2; no definite D call. Germline-derived CDR1 and CDR2 are DFQATT and SNEGSKA (reference sequence). V gave up 1 base and J gave up 8 bases, with 5 bases separating them. The CDR3 totals 11 residues.

The V gene is TRBV29-1, the J gene TRBJ2-7; TRBD1 aligns across 8 bases. V lost 7 bases to trimming and J lost 3 bases; unmatched junction nucleotides: 8. Germline CDR1 and CDR2: SQVTM and ANQGSEA. The CDR3 covers 13 residues. CDR3 DNA sequence: TGCAGCGCCGAGGACAGGGAGGACTACGAGCAGTACTTC. Translated, it gives CSAEDREDYEQYF.

This clone was seen only a few times. The gene calls are TRBV9 and TRBJ2-5; 7 bases fit TRBD1. The CDR3 is made up of 14 amino acids. CDR1 is SGDLS and CDR2 is YYNGEE in the germline V gene. V lost 3 bases to trimming and J lost 2 bases; unmatched junction nucleotides: 4. The CDR3 region is CASSAWDRQETQYF. DNA for the CDR3: TGTGCCAGCAGCGCCTGGGACAGACAAGAGACCCAGTACTTC. The full variable domain, its missing parts supplied by reference TRBV9 and TRBJ2-5, is DSGVTQTPKHLITATGQRVTLRCSPRSGDLSVYWYQQSLDQGLQFLIQYYNGEERAKGNILERFSAQQFPDLHSELNLSSLELGDSALYFCASSAWDRQETQYFGPGTRLLVL.